The 14 T cell receptor beta chains listed next were all sequenced from one sample in a study of CD4+ T cells in melanoma. The table came from immunoSEQ multiplex PCR; TCRdb's copy has only in-frame clones and leaves some out. The repertoire consists of over 10,000 clones, with about 80% occurring once and the leading ten covering 16%. Input material: cells from a culture (not recorded whether cultured in vitro). These receptor sequences come from a human donor with melanoma.

The gene calls are TRBV19 and TRBJ2-5; 8 nucleotides align to TRBD2. V dropped 6 bases and J dropped 5; count of bases not matched to a gene: 5. CDR1 is LNHDA and CDR2 is SQIVND in the germline V gene (reference sequence). The CDR3 sequence is 13 residues long. CDR3 region: CASSGGAGETQYF. In DNA form, the CDR3 reads TGTGCCAGTAGCGGGGGGGCCGGGGAGACCCAGTACTTC. Drawing the rest from reference TRBV19 and TRBJ2-5, the complete variable domain is DGGITQSPKYLFRKEGQNVTLSCEQNLNHDAMYWYRQDPGQGLRLIYYSQIVNDFQKGDIAEGYSVSREKKESFPLTVTSAQKNPTAFYLCASSGGAGETQYFGPGTRLLVL.

This chain uses TRBV7-3 with TRBJ2-2; 8 bases match TRBD1. The CDR3 length is 15 residues. J lost 7 bases, V lost 4 bases, and 8 bases had no gene match. Germline loops: CDR1 SGHTA, CDR2 FQGTGA. In DNA, the CDR3 is TGTGCCAGCAGCTCCGGGACAGGACGGGGCGGGGAGCTGTTTTTT. Its protein is CASSSGTGRGGELFF.

The chain links TRBV18 to TRBJ1-1; possible D gene TRBD1, 6 bases. CDR3 length: 15 amino acids. Germline assignment: CDR1 KGHSH and CDR2 LQKENI. V dropped 0 bases and J dropped 4 bases, with 12 bases sitting between them. This chain's CDR3 is CASSPPGPRGTEAFF. As DNA, the CDR3 is TGTGCCAGCTCACCACCGGGACCCAGGGGCACTGAAGCTTTCTTT.

This rearrangement joins TRBV11-2 to TRBJ1-2; possibly TRBD1 for D (5 bases). V lost 4 bases and J 3 bases, leaving 15 bases between the germline ends. The CDR3 is 15 residues long. The germline V gene encodes CDR1 SGHAT and CDR2 FQNNGV. CDR3 loop: CASSSYRSRDYGYTF. The CDR3 nucleotides are TGTGCCAGCAGCTCATACAGGTCCCGAGACTATGGCTACACCTTC.

The gene calls are TRBV6-5 and TRBJ1-1, with a tentative D call TRBD1 (5 bases). Germline loops: CDR1 MNHEY, CDR2 SVGAGI. The CDR3 loop spans 14 amino acids. The germline V and J ends were trimmed by 5 bases and 1 base, with 11 bases remaining between them. The chain's CDR3 is CASSETEANTEAFF. CDR3 coding DNA: TGTGCCAGCAGTGAGACAGAGGCGAACACTGAAGCTTTCTTT.

This clone was observed a handful of times. The chain links TRBV4-2 to TRBJ1-5; D is perhaps TRBD1 (5 bases). Germline assignment: CDR1 LGHNA and CDR2 YNFKEQ. This CDR3 comprises 15 residues. V lost 1 base, J lost 8 bases, and 15 bases lay in between. The CDR3 DNA follows: TGTGCCAGCAGCCAAGTAGCGGGAGGAGGGGAGCCCCAGCATTTT. As protein: CASSQVAGGGEPQHF.

V usage is TRBV5-5 and J usage is TRBJ2-3, with D unclear. The CDR3 is made up of 12 amino acids. V shed 1 base and J shed 1 base, with 1 base lying between them. Germline CDR1 and CDR2: SGHKS and YYEKEE (reference sequence). This CDR3 is CASSLRTDTQYF. The CDR3 bases are TGTGCCAGCAGCTTGCGCACAGATACGCAGTATTTT.

The CDR3 DNA is TGCGCCAGCAGCTTGGCTGGGACAGGAGACTCCACCCAAGAGACCCAGTACTTC. Its protein is CASSLAGTGDSTQETQYF. The V and J genes are TRBV5-1 and TRBJ2-5, with 8 bases lining up with TRBD1. The CDR3 is 18 residues long. Germline V gene data show CDR1 as SGHRS and CDR2 as YFSETQ. The V gene end was trimmed by 0 bases and the J gene end by 1 base; junction bases not matched to a gene: 11.

The chain combines TRBV18 with TRBJ1-5, with 7 positions matching TRBD1. V was clipped by 1 base and J by 4 bases; unmatched bases: 10. Germline V lookup: CDR1 KGHSH, CDR2 LQKENI. This CDR3 comprises 17 residues. CDR3 in DNA: TGTGCCAGCTCACCACGCGAACGACAGGGTCCGAATCAGCCCCAGCATTTT. It encodes CASSPRERQGPNQPQHF. The whole variable domain, filled in from reference TRBV18 and TRBJ1-5, reads NAGVMQNPRHLVRRRGQEARLRCSPMKGHSHVYWYRQLPEEGLKFMVYLQKENIIDESGMPKERFSAEFPKEGPSILRIQQVVRGDSAAYFCASSPRERQGPNQPQHFGDGTRLSIL.

Points on this clone: One end of the junction fails to match germline, which may point to a read error. The rearrangement links TRBV27 to TRBJ1-1, with D possibly matching TRBD1 (6 bases). Germline V gene lookup returns CDR1 MNHEY and CDR2 SMNVEV (reference sequence). The CDR3 totals 17 residues. This CDR3 reads CASSLFRGTSGHTVAFF. CDR3 DNA sequence: TGTGCCAGCAGTTTATTTCGGGGGACATCAGGGCACACTGTAGCTTTCTTT.

The genes are TRBV15 and TRBJ2-2, with D uncertain. Germline assignment: CDR1 LNHNV and CDR2 YYDKDF (reference sequence). Trimming cost V 2 bases and J 5 bases, with 3 bases left between them. The CDR3 is 12 amino acids. CDR3 in amino acids: CATSRKTGELFF. The CDR3 DNA sequence: TGTGCCACCAGCAGAAAAACCGGGGAGCTGTTTTTT.

This clone was observed a few times. The V gene is TRBV18, the J gene TRBJ1-1, with D perhaps matching TRBD1 (5 bases). V was pared by 2 bases and J by 1 base, with 14 bases between. CDR1 and CDR2 from the germline V gene are KGHSH and LQKENI. The CDR3 runs 16 residues. DNA of the CDR3: TGTGCCAGCTCACCATTTCGTGACAGCCCGAACACTGAAGCTTTCTTT. Encoded protein: CASSPFRDSPNTEAFF.

V is TRBV19 and J is TRBJ2-7; 9 bases match TRBD1. The germline gives CDR1 LNHDA, CDR2 SQIVND (reference sequence). The CDR3 is 14 residues long. V lost 8 bases, J lost 4 bases, and 9 bases stayed unmatched. This chain's CDR3 is CASRRQGDFYEQYF. The DNA for the CDR3 is TGTGCCAGTCGCCGACAGGGGGATTTTTACGAGCAGTACTTC. The complete variable domain, with remaining parts taken from reference TRBV19 and TRBJ2-7, reads DGGITQSPKYLFRKEGQNVTLSCEQNLNHDAMYWYRQDPGQGLRLIYYSQIVNDFQKGDIAEGYSVSREKKESFPLTVTSAQKNPTAFYLCASRRQGDFYEQYFGPGTRLTVT.

V and J are TRBV25-1 and TRBJ1-1; D is unresolved. This CDR3 spans 14 amino acids. CDR1 and CDR2 (germline): MGHDK, SYGVNS. Between the trimmed V and J ends, which lost 6 bases and 0 bases, there was a span of 11 bases. The CDR3 protein is CASRPTTMNTEAFF. The CDR3 DNA is TGTGCCAGCAGACCGACAACGATGAACACTGAAGCTTTCTTT.